The entry below describes one TCR beta chain. The antigen is not known. This CDR3 spans 14 amino acids. V lost 7 bases to trimming and J lost 4 bases, with 16 bases between them. In germline, CDR1 is MDHEN, CDR2 SYDVKM. MiXCR was run by TCRdb on the 5' RACE reads, yielding one entry per CDR3 protein. The sample includes fewer than 500,000 distinct CDR3 sequences, approximately 23% of them seen just once. The sample is drawn from a study of T-cell memory formation after mild COVID-19. Study-wide results and caveats: The CD4+ clones that contracted clustered mainly within CM and EM, and the CD8+ clones concentrated in EMRA.

The receptor comes from an adult woman who had mild COVID-19 (a few samples of this study predate the infection). Cell type and time point are not known. This chain links TRBV28 with TRBJ1-2; the D is unclear. Sequencing used PBMCs or a T cell subset sorted from them (not recorded which). CDR3 nucleotide sequence: TGTGCCAGCACCCCCTTGCCAAACGGCTATGGCTACACCTTC. Residues: CASTPLPNGYGYTF.